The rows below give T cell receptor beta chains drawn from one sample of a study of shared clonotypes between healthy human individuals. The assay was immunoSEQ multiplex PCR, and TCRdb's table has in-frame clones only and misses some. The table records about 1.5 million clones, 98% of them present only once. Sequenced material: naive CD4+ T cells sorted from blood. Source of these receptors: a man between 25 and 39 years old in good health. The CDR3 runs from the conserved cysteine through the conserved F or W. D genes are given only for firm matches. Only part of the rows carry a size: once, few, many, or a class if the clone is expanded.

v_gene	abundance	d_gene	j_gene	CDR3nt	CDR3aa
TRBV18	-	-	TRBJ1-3	TGTGCCAGCTCACCACTTCAAGGGGGTGGAAACACCATATATTTT	CASSPLQGGGNTIYF
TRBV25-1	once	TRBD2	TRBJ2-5	TGTGCCAGCAGTGATCCGGGAGGCGGGGAGGAGACCCAGTACTTC	CASSDPGGGEETQYF
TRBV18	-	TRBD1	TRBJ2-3	TGTGCCAGCTCACCCGGGACAGGTAGCACAGATACGCAGTATTTT	CASSPGTGSTDTQYF
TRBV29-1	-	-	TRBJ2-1	TGCAGCGTTCAGGGGTACAATGAGCAGTTCTTC	CSVQGYNEQFF
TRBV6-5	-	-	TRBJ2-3	TGTGCCAGCAGTTACGAGGGGGCTAGCGATGGAGATACGCAGTATTTT	CASSYEGASDGDTQYF
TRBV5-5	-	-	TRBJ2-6	TGTGCCAGCACCCCATGGGGGAAAACTGGGGCCAACGTCCTGACTTTC	CASTPWGKTGANVLTF
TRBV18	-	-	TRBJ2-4	TGTGCCAGCTCACCGGGTCGGGCTAATTTGGACATTCAATACTTC	CASSPGRANLDIQYF
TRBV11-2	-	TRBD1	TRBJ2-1	TGTGCCAGCAGTTTTGGACAGGGGGCCAGAGGGAATGAGCAGTTCTTC	CASSFGQGARGNEQFF
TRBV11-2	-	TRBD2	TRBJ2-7	TGTGCCAGCAGCAAGACCAGCGGACTAGCGGGAGGCCACGAGCAGTACTTC	CASSKTSGLAGGHEQYF
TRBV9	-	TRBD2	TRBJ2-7	TGTGCCAGCAGCCCTGGGGAACAGTACGGGACTAGAGCCTACGAGCAGTACTTC	CASSPGEQYGTRAYEQYF
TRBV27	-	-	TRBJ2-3	TGTGCCAGCAGTTTTTACAGGGATACGCAGTATTTT	CASSFYRDTQYF
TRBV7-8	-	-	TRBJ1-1	TGTGCCAGCACCCAAAAGGGGGGGCTAGCTGAAGCTTTCTTT	CASTQKGGLAEAFF
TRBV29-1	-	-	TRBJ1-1	TGCAGCGCGGTGGACACTGAAGCTTTCTTT	CSAVDTEAFF
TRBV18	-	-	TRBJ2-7	TGTGCCACCAATCAAATTCCGGGGGCTGGCGAGCAGTACTTC	CATNQIPGAGEQYF
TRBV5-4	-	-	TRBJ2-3	TGTGCCAGCAGCTTGGCGGAAAGCACAGATACGCAGTATTTT	CASSLAESTDTQYF
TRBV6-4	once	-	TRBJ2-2	TGTGCCAGCAGTGCCGTGCCGAACACCGGGGAGCTGTTTTTT	CASSAVPNTGELFF
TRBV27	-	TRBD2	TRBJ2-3	TGTGCCAGCTATATAGCGGGAGGGCCCACAGATACGCAGTATTTT	CASYIAGGPTDTQYF
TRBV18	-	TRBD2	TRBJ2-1	TGTGCCAGCTCACCCCGGGGGCTAGCGGGAGCCGGTGAGCAGTTCTTC	CASSPRGLAGAGEQFF
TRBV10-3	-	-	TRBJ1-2	TGTGCCATCAGTGAGTCCCTTGGGGGGGGATATGGCTACACCTTC	CAISESLGGGYGYTF
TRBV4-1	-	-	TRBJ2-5	TGCGCCAGCAGCCAAACTTCCGGGAGTGGGGCTCCAGAGACCCAGTACTTC	CASSQTSGSGAPETQYF
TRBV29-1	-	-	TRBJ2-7	TGCAGCGCTACCTACGCGTCCCTCCACGAGCAGTACTTC	CSATYASLHEQYF
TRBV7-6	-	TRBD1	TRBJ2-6	TGTGCCAGCAGCTTAGGAAGGGGGCTGGGGGCCGGGGCCAACGTCCTGACTTTC	CASSLGRGLGAGANVLTF
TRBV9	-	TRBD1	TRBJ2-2	TGTGCCAGCAGCGTAGAATCAACCCGGGGACAGGGCCGGGCCGGGGAGCTGTTTTTT	CASSVESTRGQGRAGELFF
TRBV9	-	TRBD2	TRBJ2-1	TGTGCCAGCAGCGTCCCGGGGGGATTGTCAAACAATGAGCAGTTCTTC	CASSVPGGLSNNEQFF
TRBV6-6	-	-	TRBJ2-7	TGTGCCAGCAGTTACTTGGGCTCTGGTTCCTACGAGCAGTACTTC	CASSYLGSGSYEQYF
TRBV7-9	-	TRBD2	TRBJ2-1	TGTGCCAGCAGCCCACGACTAGCGGACCCCAATGAGCAGTTCTTC	CASSPRLADPNEQFF
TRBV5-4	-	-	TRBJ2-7	TGTGCCAGCAGCTCGATTGGGGGCGAGCAGTACTTC	CASSSIGGEQYF
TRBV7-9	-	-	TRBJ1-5	TGTGCCAGCAGCTTAGCAAGGGACGGGAATCAGCCCCAGCATTTT	CASSLARDGNQPQHF
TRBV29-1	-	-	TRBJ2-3	TGCAGCGTTTATAACGGGGATACGCAGTATTTT	CSVYNGDTQYF
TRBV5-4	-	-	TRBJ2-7	TGTGCCAGCAGCTTTGGTGAGGGCACCTACGAGCAGTACTTC	CASSFGEGTYEQYF
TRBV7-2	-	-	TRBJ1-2	TGTGCCAGCACCTCAGGAGCTCGAAACTATGGCTACACCTTC	CASTSGARNYGYTF
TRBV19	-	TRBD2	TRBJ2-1	TGTGCCAGTAGTTCAAGTTGGGGGGGTTACAATGAGCAGTTCTTC	CASSSSWGGYNEQFF
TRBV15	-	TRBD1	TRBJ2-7	TGTGCCACCAGCAGAGCAGGGGGTCGTGGGTACGAGCAGTACTTC	CATSRAGGRGYEQYF
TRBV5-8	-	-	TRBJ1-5	TGTGCCAGCAGCTATCGAAACTATCAGCCCCAGCATTTT	CASSYRNYQPQHF